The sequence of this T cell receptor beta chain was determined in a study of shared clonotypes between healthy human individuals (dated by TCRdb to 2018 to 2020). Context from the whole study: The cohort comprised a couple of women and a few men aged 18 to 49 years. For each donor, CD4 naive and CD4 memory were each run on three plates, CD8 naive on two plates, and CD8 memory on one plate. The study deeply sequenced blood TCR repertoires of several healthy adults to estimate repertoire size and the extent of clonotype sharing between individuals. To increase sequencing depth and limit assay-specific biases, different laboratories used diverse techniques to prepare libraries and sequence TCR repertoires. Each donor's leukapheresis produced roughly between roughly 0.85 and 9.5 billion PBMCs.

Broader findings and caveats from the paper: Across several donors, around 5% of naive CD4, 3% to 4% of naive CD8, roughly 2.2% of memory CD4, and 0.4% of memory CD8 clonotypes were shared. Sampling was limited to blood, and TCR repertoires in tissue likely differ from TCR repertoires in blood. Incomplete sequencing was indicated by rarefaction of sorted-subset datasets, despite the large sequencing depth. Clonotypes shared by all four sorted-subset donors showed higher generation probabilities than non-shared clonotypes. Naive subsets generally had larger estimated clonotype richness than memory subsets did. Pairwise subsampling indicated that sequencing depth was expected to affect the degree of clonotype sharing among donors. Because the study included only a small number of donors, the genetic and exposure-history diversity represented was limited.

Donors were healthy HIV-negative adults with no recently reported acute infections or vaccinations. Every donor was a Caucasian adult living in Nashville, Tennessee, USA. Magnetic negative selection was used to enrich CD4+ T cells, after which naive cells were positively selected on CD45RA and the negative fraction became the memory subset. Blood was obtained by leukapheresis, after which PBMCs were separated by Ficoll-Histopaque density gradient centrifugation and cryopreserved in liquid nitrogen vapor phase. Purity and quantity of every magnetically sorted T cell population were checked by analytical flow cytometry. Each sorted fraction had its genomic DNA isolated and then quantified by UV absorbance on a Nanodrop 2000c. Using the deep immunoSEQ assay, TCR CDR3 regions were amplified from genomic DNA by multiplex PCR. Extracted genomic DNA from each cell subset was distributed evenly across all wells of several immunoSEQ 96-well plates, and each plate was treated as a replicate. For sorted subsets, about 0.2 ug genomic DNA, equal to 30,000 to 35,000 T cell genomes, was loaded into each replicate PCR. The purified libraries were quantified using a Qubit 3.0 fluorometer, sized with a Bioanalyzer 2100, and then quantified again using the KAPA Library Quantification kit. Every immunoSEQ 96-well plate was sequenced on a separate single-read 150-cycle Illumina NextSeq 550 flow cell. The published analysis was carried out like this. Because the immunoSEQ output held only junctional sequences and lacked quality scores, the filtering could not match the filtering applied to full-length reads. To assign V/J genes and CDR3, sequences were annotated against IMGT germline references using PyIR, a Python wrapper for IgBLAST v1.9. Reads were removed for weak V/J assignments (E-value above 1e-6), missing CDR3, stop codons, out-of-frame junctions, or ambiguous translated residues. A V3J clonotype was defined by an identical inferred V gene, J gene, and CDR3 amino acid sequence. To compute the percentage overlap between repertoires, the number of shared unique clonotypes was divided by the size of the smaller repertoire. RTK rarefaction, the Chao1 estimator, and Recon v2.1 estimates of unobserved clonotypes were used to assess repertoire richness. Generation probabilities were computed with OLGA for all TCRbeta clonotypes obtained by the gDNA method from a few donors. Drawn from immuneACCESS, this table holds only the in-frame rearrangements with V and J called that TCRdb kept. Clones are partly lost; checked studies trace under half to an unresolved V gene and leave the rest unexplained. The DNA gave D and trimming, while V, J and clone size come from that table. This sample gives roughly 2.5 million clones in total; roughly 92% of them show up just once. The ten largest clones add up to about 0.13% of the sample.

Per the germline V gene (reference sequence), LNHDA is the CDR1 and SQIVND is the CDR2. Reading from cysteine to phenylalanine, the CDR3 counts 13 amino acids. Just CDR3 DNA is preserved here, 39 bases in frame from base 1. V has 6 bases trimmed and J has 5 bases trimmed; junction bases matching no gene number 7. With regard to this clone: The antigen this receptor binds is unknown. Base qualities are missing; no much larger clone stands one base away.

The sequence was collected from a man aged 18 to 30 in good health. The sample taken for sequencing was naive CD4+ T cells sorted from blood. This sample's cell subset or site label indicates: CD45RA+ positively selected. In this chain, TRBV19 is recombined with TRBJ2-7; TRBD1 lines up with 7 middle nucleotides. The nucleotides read TGTGCCAGTAGCGAGGGGGCGCGCAACGAGCAGTACTTC. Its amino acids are CASSEGARNEQYF.